This is a list of T cell receptor beta chains from one sample in a study of blood T cells in healthy people across ages. Each CDR3 protein is one row after TCRdb ran MiXCR on the 5' RACE reads. The data show approximately 2,000,000 distinct CDR3 sequences, about two fifths seen once. Material for sequencing was blood. These receptors were obtained from a human donor in good health. The CDR3 runs from the conserved cysteine through the conserved F or W. The D gene is left open where the match is weak. A clone size is listed for some rows: how often the clone was seen (once, few, many), or a class if it is expanded.

clone size: .
J gene: TRBJ1-1
D gene: TRBD1
V gene: TRBV7-3
CDR3 DNA: TGTGCCAGCAGTCCCGACAGGGCGAGCACTGAAGCTTTCTTT
CDR3 protein: CASSPDRASTEAFF

clone size: .
J gene: TRBJ1-6
D gene: .
V gene: TRBV20-1
CDR3 DNA: TGCAGTGCTAGTGGGGGGTTTGGTTCACCCCTCCACTTT
CDR3 protein: CSASGGFGSPLHF

clone size: .
J gene: TRBJ2-5
D gene: TRBD1
V gene: TRBV24-1
CDR3 DNA: TGTGCCACCAGTGATTACGGGACAGAAGAGACCCAGTACTTC
CDR3 protein: CATSDYGTEETQYF

clone size: .
J gene: TRBJ2-6
D gene: TRBD1
V gene: TRBV6-2/TRBV6-3
CDR3 DNA: TGTGCCAGCAGTTGGACAGGGTCTTACGGGGCCAACGTCCTGACTTTC
CDR3 protein: CASSWTGSYGANVLTF

clone size: once
J gene: TRBJ2-3
D gene: TRBD2
V gene: TRBV7-3
CDR3 DNA: TGTGCCAGCAGCGACCTTACGGGGGGACGACATACGCAGTATTTT
CDR3 protein: CASSDLTGGRHTQYF

clone size: .
J gene: TRBJ2-5
D gene: .
V gene: TRBV6-2/TRBV6-3
CDR3 DNA: TGTGCCAGCAGCCCCTCTTCGACAGGACAGACCCAGTACTTC
CDR3 protein: CASSPSSTGQTQYF

clone size: .
J gene: TRBJ1-2
D gene: .
V gene: TRBV5-1
CDR3 DNA: TGCACCAGCAGCTTGGAAGGGCGATCAGGAATTCGGAACTATGGCTACACCTTC
CDR3 protein: CTSSLEGRSGIRNYGYTF

clone size: few
J gene: TRBJ2-5
D gene: TRBD2
V gene: TRBV27
CDR3 DNA: TGTGCCAGCAGTGTTACGACTAGCGGGGGCTCAGAGACCCAGTACTTC
CDR3 protein: CASSVTTSGGSETQYF

clone size: .
J gene: TRBJ2-5
D gene: TRBD1
V gene: TRBV20-1
CDR3 DNA: TGCAGTGCCAGGGACAGGCTGTACCAAGAGACCCAGTACTTC
CDR3 protein: CSARDRLYQETQYF

clone size: .
J gene: TRBJ2-1
D gene: .
V gene: TRBV4-1
CDR3 DNA: TGCGCCAGCAGCCAAAGCTTTATAGGGGCGACCTACAATGAGCAGTTCTTC
CDR3 protein: CASSQSFIGATYNEQFF

clone size: .
J gene: TRBJ2-3
D gene: TRBD1
V gene: TRBV2
CDR3 DNA: TGTGCCAGCAGTGAAGAAGGCAGGGGGCTGAGCACAGATACGCAGTATTTT
CDR3 protein: CASSEEGRGLSTDTQYF

clone size: .
J gene: TRBJ1-1
D gene: TRBD1
V gene: TRBV24-1
CDR3 DNA: TGTGCCACCAAACCGACAGGGAGTGATTTAGCTTTCTTT
CDR3 protein: CATKPTGSDLAFF

clone size: few
J gene: TRBJ2-7
D gene: TRBD1
V gene: TRBV29-1
CDR3 DNA: TGCAGCGTTTCGGGGACAGGGTTAGGATCCTACGAGCAGTACTTC
CDR3 protein: CSVSGTGLGSYEQYF

clone size: .
J gene: TRBJ1-2
D gene: .
V gene: TRBV28
CDR3 DNA: TGTGCCAGCTTGGTCGGGGGCTTCGGGGGCTACACCTTC
CDR3 protein: CASLVGGFGGYTF

clone size: few
J gene: TRBJ2-7
D gene: TRBD1
V gene: TRBV6-2/TRBV6-3
CDR3 DNA: TGTGCCAGCCGGTACAGGGGAGTTTACGAGCAGTACTTC
CDR3 protein: CASRYRGVYEQYF

clone size: once
J gene: TRBJ1-1
D gene: TRBD1
V gene: TRBV3-1
CDR3 DNA: TGTGCCAGCAGCCACAACCCGACAGGGGAGGTTGAAGCTTTCTTT
CDR3 protein: CASSHNPTGEVEAFF

clone size: few
J gene: TRBJ2-5
D gene: .
V gene: TRBV29-1
CDR3 DNA: TGCAGCGTTGAAGACACCGGGGCCCGGGAGACCCAGTACTTC
CDR3 protein: CSVEDTGARETQYF

clone size: .
J gene: TRBJ2-5
D gene: TRBD1
V gene: TRBV29-1
CDR3 DNA: TGCAGCGTAACCGACACAGGGGGGCAAGAGACCCAGTACTTC
CDR3 protein: CSVTDTGGQETQYF

clone size: few
J gene: TRBJ1-5
D gene: .
V gene: TRBV12-3/TRBV12-4
CDR3 DNA: TGTGCCAGCAGTCACAGCGTACGTCAGCCCCAGCATTTT
CDR3 protein: CASSHSVRQPQHF

clone size: few
J gene: TRBJ2-3
D gene: TRBD2
V gene: TRBV4-2
CDR3 DNA: TGTGCCAGCAGCCAAGAACGAAGCGGGGGGGTACGGGATACGCAGTATTTT
CDR3 protein: CASSQERSGGVRDTQYF

clone size: .
J gene: TRBJ2-7
D gene: TRBD1
V gene: TRBV9
CDR3 DNA: TGTGCCAGCAGCACCTCCGGGACAGTGGTCCACGAGCAGTACTTC
CDR3 protein: CASSTSGTVVHEQYF

clone size: .
J gene: TRBJ1-4
D gene: .
V gene: TRBV28
CDR3 DNA: TGTGCCAGCAGTTTGAACGTACTGGCTAATGAAAAACTGTTTTTT
CDR3 protein: CASSLNVLANEKLFF

clone size: .
J gene: TRBJ2-7
D gene: .
V gene: TRBV12-3/TRBV12-4
CDR3 DNA: TGTGCCAGCAGTCCCGGGACACCAACCGCCTACGAGCAGTACTTC
CDR3 protein: CASSPGTPTAYEQYF

clone size: few
J gene: TRBJ2-7
D gene: .
V gene: TRBV5-1
CDR3 DNA: TGCGCCAGTAGCTTTATAGGGAACTACGAGCAGTACTTC
CDR3 protein: CASSFIGNYEQYF

clone size: .
J gene: TRBJ2-2
D gene: TRBD1
V gene: TRBV4-1
CDR3 DNA: TGCGCCAGCAGCCAAGCAAGGGGGCAAAGTCCCGGGGAGCTGTTTTTT
CDR3 protein: CASSQARGQSPGELFF

clone size: .
J gene: TRBJ2-7
D gene: TRBD2
V gene: TRBV6-2/TRBV6-3
CDR3 DNA: TGTGCCAGCACCATAGCCCTAGCGGGGGCTCCCTACGAGCAGTACTTC
CDR3 protein: CASTIALAGAPYEQYF

clone size: .
J gene: TRBJ2-1
D gene: .
V gene: TRBV2
CDR3 DNA: TGTGCCAGCAGTGAACGGAGACTATTCGCCTACAATGAGCAGTTCTTC
CDR3 protein: CASSERRLFAYNEQFF

clone size: .
J gene: TRBJ1-2
D gene: TRBD1
V gene: TRBV7-2
CDR3 DNA: TGTGCCAGCAGCCACGACAGGGGCATCTATGGCTACACCTTC
CDR3 protein: CASSHDRGIYGYTF

clone size: once
J gene: TRBJ2-3
D gene: TRBD2
V gene: TRBV7-9
CDR3 DNA: TGTGCCAGCAGCAACAGGACTAGCGGGGGGGTAGATACGCAGTATTTT
CDR3 protein: CASSNRTSGGVDTQYF

clone size: few
J gene: TRBJ1-5
D gene: .
V gene: TRBV12-3/TRBV12-4
CDR3 DNA: TGTGCCAGCAGTTTGGGGAGCGAGAGGGATCAGCCCCAGCATTTT
CDR3 protein: CASSLGSERDQPQHF

clone size: .
J gene: TRBJ2-4
D gene: TRBD1
V gene: TRBV5-1
CDR3 DNA: TGCGCCAGCAGCAAAGGACAGGACCCAGCCAAAAACATTCAGTACTTC
CDR3 protein: CASSKGQDPAKNIQYF

clone size: many
J gene: TRBJ2-7
D gene: TRBD2
V gene: TRBV20-1
CDR3 DNA: TGCAGTGCTAACCTAGCGGGGAGCTCCTACGAGCAGTACTTC
CDR3 protein: CSANLAGSSYEQYF

clone size: .
J gene: TRBJ1-1
D gene: .
V gene: TRBV29-1
CDR3 DNA: TGCAGCGGGGGGGACGGATACACTGAAGCTTTCTTT
CDR3 protein: CSGGDGYTEAFF

clone size: .
J gene: TRBJ2-7
D gene: .
V gene: TRBV12-3/TRBV12-4
CDR3 DNA: TGTGCCAGCAGCAGGGGACTTCAGGAGAGGTCTTACGAGCAGTACTTC
CDR3 protein: CASSRGLQERSYEQYF

clone size: .
J gene: TRBJ2-5
D gene: .
V gene: TRBV4-3
CDR3 DNA: TGCGCCAGCAACCAAGTGGGAACCACACAAGAGACCCAGTACTTC
CDR3 protein: CASNQVGTTQETQYF

clone size: .
J gene: TRBJ1-2
D gene: TRBD1
V gene: TRBV6-5
CDR3 DNA: TGTGCCAGCAGTACCCTGACAGGGGAGTTAAGTGGCTACACCTTC
CDR3 protein: CASSTLTGELSGYTF

clone size: few
J gene: TRBJ2-1
D gene: .
V gene: TRBV11-1
CDR3 DNA: TGTGCCAGCAGCAAATCAGGGGTCTCCTACGAGCAGTTCTTC
CDR3 protein: CASSKSGVSYEQFF

clone size: few
J gene: TRBJ2-1
D gene: TRBD2
V gene: TRBV9
CDR3 DNA: TGTGCCAGCAGCGTAGGGTCGGGGGGTACAAATGAGCAGTTCTTC
CDR3 protein: CASSVGSGGTNEQFF

clone size: once
J gene: TRBJ2-3
D gene: .
V gene: TRBV3-1
CDR3 DNA: TGTGCCAGCAGCCGCGCTAGCGATGCGCAGTATTTT
CDR3 protein: CASSRASDAQYF

clone size: few
J gene: TRBJ2-5
D gene: TRBD2
V gene: TRBV4-2
CDR3 DNA: TGTACCAGCAGCCAAGAAACGGGGGGGCAAGAGACCCAGTACTTC
CDR3 protein: CTSSQETGGQETQYF

clone size: few
J gene: TRBJ1-4
D gene: .
V gene: TRBV7-8
CDR3 DNA: TGTGCCAGCAGCTTTTCGCTAAATGAAAAACTGTTTTTT
CDR3 protein: CASSFSLNEKLFF

clone size: .
J gene: TRBJ2-3
D gene: TRBD2
V gene: TRBV4-2
CDR3 DNA: TGTGCCAGCAGCCAAGATCTTAGCGGGGCCTATACGTACCAGTATTTT
CDR3 protein: CASSQDLSGAYTYQYF

clone size: .
J gene: TRBJ2-7
D gene: .
V gene: TRBV6-5
CDR3 DNA: TGTGCCAGCAGTTACTCGAGACTAATTAGTTCCTCCGAGCAGTACTTC
CDR3 protein: CASSYSRLISSSEQYF

clone size: .
J gene: TRBJ2-5
D gene: TRBD1
V gene: TRBV20-1
CDR3 DNA: TGCAGCGTGTCCACAGGGGTTGATGAGCAGTACTTC
CDR3 protein: CSVSTGVDEQYF

clone size: few
J gene: TRBJ1-6
D gene: .
V gene: TRBV7-2
CDR3 DNA: TGTGCCAGCAGCTTAGGGGGAGGTGAGGGCAGGCCCCTCCACTTT
CDR3 protein: CASSLGGGEGRPLHF

clone size: few
J gene: TRBJ2-3
D gene: TRBD2
V gene: TRBV2
CDR3 DNA: TGTGCCAGCACCAGGGGACTAGCGCCCACAGATACGCAGTATTTT
CDR3 protein: CASTRGLAPTDTQYF

clone size: .
J gene: TRBJ1-3
D gene: .
V gene: TRBV25-1
CDR3 DNA: TGTGCCAGCAGTGAAGTCGGGGTGGCTGGAAACACCATATATTTT
CDR3 protein: CASSEVGVAGNTIYF

clone size: few
J gene: TRBJ2-7
D gene: TRBD2
V gene: TRBV13
CDR3 DNA: TGTGCCAGCAGCACCTCGGGAGGCGTTCGTGACGAGCAGTACTTC
CDR3 protein: CASSTSGGVRDEQYF